The 24 T cell receptor beta chains reported below all come from one sample, sequenced in a study of T cells in Graves' hyperthyroidism and ophthalmopathy. From RNA transcripts, TCR beta CDR3 regions were amplified. With the HTBI primer set, the TCR CDR3 went through a first round of RT-PCR. TCRdb reprocessed the multiplex PCR reads via MiXCR and lists one record per CDR3 protein. The table shows 250,000 or so distinct CDR3 sequences, with roughly 15% occurring only once. The material sequenced was blood. These receptors were collected from a woman in her fifties or sixties with Graves' hyperthyroidism that later progressed to Graves' ophthalmopathy.

The genes are TRBV20-1 and TRBJ1-5, with a tentative D call TRBD1 (6 bases). V lost 3 bases to trimming and J lost 7 bases, with 19 bases between them. The CDR3 spans 15 residues. From germline, CDR1 is DFQATT and CDR2 SNEGSKA (reference sequence). CDR3 in amino acids: CSARIRGRGTQPQHF. The CDR3 coding sequence is TGCAGTGCTAGGATCAGGGGAAGAGGAACACAGCCCCAGCATTTT.

This clonotype came up many times. The chain combines TRBV2 with TRBJ2-7; tentative D call: TRBD1 (5 bases). Trimming pared 5 bases from V and 0 bases from J, leaving 11 bases between. The CDR3 has 14 residues. The germline V gene has CDR1 SNHLY and CDR2 FYNNEI. The CDR3 nucleotides are TGTGCCAGCAGTTCGACAGAAGTCTCCTACGAGCAGTACTTC. This translates into CASSSTEVSYEQYF.

This clonotype has at least ten counts. V usage is TRBV28 and J usage is TRBJ1-3, with unresolved D. In germline, CDR1 is MDHEN, CDR2 SYDVKM. Trimming cost V 2 bases and J 5 bases, with 13 bases left between them. This CDR3 comprises 15 residues. The CDR3 spells CASSLTAALRNTIYF. In nucleotides, the CDR3 is TGTGCCAGCAGTTTAACCGCGGCCTTACGAAACACCATATATTTT.

This clonotype was counted between two and nine times. CDR3 region: CASSARGVNEQFF. The CDR3 DNA sequence: TGCGCCAGCAGTGCGAGGGGGGTCAATGAGCAGTTCTTC. The chain is built from TRBV10-2 and TRBJ2-1; D may be TRBD1 or TRBD2 (6 bases each). Looked up from germline, CDR1 is WSHSY and CDR2 is SAAADI. V lost 4 bases, J lost 6 bases, and 10 bases lay in between. The CDR3 length is 13 residues.

V and J are TRBV9 and TRBJ1-1; 9 nucleotides match TRBD1. The CDR3 covers 17 residues. In germline, CDR1 is SGDLS, CDR2 YYNGEE. The trim removed 4 bases at V and 1 base at J, leaving 11 bases unmatched. CDR3 nucleotide sequence: TGTGCCAGCAGCCGTGACGGGACAGGGATTAGGAACACTGAAGCTTTCTTT. Encoded protein: CASSRDGTGIRNTEAFF.

At least ten counts were recorded for this clonotype. The chain employs TRBV20-1 and TRBJ1-2; TRBD1 is a possible D gene (6 bases). The CDR3 sequence is 12 residues long. The V gene lost 3 bases and the J gene lost 2 bases, with 7 bases spanning the gap. The germline gives CDR1 DFQATT, CDR2 SNEGSKA (reference sequence). CDR3 sequence reads: CSARTGNYGYTF. The CDR3, as DNA: TGCAGTGCTAGGACAGGCAACTATGGCTACACCTTC.

This clonotype was found a few times. This sequence joins TRBV19 and TRBJ2-1; 7 positions agree with TRBD2. Germline CDR1 reads LNHDA; CDR2 reads SQIVND (reference sequence). Losses at the gene ends were 2 bases for V and 9 bases for J; bases not matched to a gene: 4. The CDR3 runs 13 residues. Written as DNA, the CDR3 is TGTGCCAGTAGTATACGCGGGAGATTTGAGCAGTTCTTC. This encodes CASSIRGRFEQFF.

This clonotype was detected ten times or more. This rearrangement joins TRBV2 to TRBJ1-5; 10 bases are shared with TRBD1. The V and J ends lost 6 bases and 4 bases, in that order; junction bases with no gene match: 6. CDR3 size: 15 residues. The V gene's germline CDR1 is SNHLY and CDR2 FYNNEI. The CDR3 sequence is CASRPRQGANQPQHF. In DNA form, the CDR3 reads TGTGCCAGCAGGCCAAGACAGGGGGCGAATCAGCCCCAGCATTTT.

In its sample, this clonotype was seen a few times. The chain has TRBV12-3 or TRBV12-4 and TRBJ1-5; D is perhaps TRBD1 (6 bases). Trimming took 6 bases from V and 4 from J, leaving 13 bases between them. The CDR3 contains 14 residues. The chain's CDR3 is CASSLGGQNQPQHF. The CDR3 DNA sequence: TGTGCCAGCAGCCTGGGGGGGCAGAATCAGCCCCAGCATTTT.

This clonotype was detected ten times or more. V and J are TRBV28 and TRBJ1-1; 7 bases map to TRBD1. Losses at the gene ends were 4 bases for V and 4 bases for J; bases not matched to a gene: 9. Germline V gives CDR1 MDHEN, CDR2 SYDVKM. The CDR3 is made up of 15 amino acids. The CDR3 DNA follows: TGTGCCAGCAGTTCCTACAGGGGTAAGGGCACTGAAGCTTTCTTT. Protein product: CASSSYRGKGTEAFF.

This chain connects TRBV6-1 to TRBJ1-2; TRBD1 matches at 11 bases. Germline V gives CDR1 MNHNS, CDR2 SASEGT. V lost 6 bases and J lost 4; bases outside the gene matches: 7. The CDR3 sequence is 15 residues long. CDR3 protein: CASSPRTGGSYGYTF. The CDR3 DNA is TGTGCCAGCAGCCCGCGGACAGGGGGCAGCTATGGCTACACCTTC.

V gene TRBV6-2 or TRBV6-3 combines with J gene TRBJ2-7; 11 positions match TRBD2. CDR1 and CDR2 from the germline V gene are MNHEY and SVGEGT. CDR3 length: 15 residues. After removal of 7 bases from V and 5 bases from J, the junction contained 10 bases not matched to a gene. CDR3 nucleotides: TGTGCCAGCACTAGACTAGCGGGGAGTGGGGACGAGCAGTACTTC. It yields the protein CASTRLAGSGDEQYF.

This clonotype occurred many times. The chain couples TRBV28 to TRBJ2-7, with D possibly matching TRBD1 (5 bases). The CDR3 has 15 residues. Trimming removed 5 bases at V and 1 base at J, with 15 bases between. Per germline, CDR1 MDHEN and CDR2 SYDVKM. The CDR3 DNA reads TGTGCCAGCAGTCTGACAGCTCAGTTGTCCTACGAGCAGTACTTC. Residues: CASSLTAQLSYEQYF.

This clonotype was detected only a few times. This chain links TRBV7-9 with TRBJ1-1; no definite D call. CDR1 and CDR2 (germline): SEHNR, FQNEAQ (reference sequence). V was shortened by 1 base and J by 7 bases, with 16 bases between the two germline ends. CDR3 length equals 15 residues. The DNA for the CDR3 is TGTGCCAGCAGCTTAGGTCGGGCAGGCGTCTATGAAGCTTTCTTT. Its translation is CASSLGRAGVYEAFF.

The chain couples TRBV3-1 to TRBJ1-3, with D unclear. The CDR3 contains 16 residues. Per germline, CDR1 LGHDT and CDR2 YNNKEL (reference sequence). Trimming cost V 4 bases and J 0 bases, with 13 bases left between them. The DNA for the CDR3 is TGTGCCAGCAGCCTGGATCCACCGGACTCTGGAAACACCATATATTTT. The encoded protein is CASSLDPPDSGNTIYF. Variable domain in full (rest from reference TRBV3-1 and TRBJ1-3): DTAVSQTPKYLVTQMGNDKSIKCEQNLGHDTMYWYKQDSKKFLKIMFSYNNKELIINETVPNRFSPKSPDKAHLNLHINSLELGDSAVYFCASSLDPPDSGNTIYFGEGSWLTVV.

The table lists this clonotype with a few counts. The chain recombines TRBV10-3 with TRBJ2-6, with 12 bases identical to TRBD2. The CDR3 covers 17 residues. CDR1 and CDR2 (germline): ENHRY, SYGVKD. The V gene end was trimmed by 4 bases and the J gene end by 2 bases; junction bases not matched to a gene: 3. The CDR3 reads CAISGLAGVAGANVLTF. The CDR3 region has the DNA TGTGCCATCAGTGGACTAGCGGGAGTGGCTGGGGCCAACGTCCTGACTTTC.

The sample holds many counts of this clonotype. V is TRBV20-1 and J is TRBJ1-5; D remains unclear. Trimming stripped 0 bases from V and 11 bases from J, with 11 bases between. Germline V gives CDR1 DFQATT, CDR2 SNEGSKA (reference sequence). This CDR3 spans 12 amino acids. The CDR3: CSAREISATQHF. Here the CDR3 DNA reads TGCAGTGCTAGAGAGATATCAGCGACCCAGCATTTT.

In its sample, this clonotype was seen many times. The chain joins TRBV7-8 to TRBJ2-2; 7 nucleotides agree with TRBD2. Germline-derived CDR1 and CDR2 are SGHVS and FQNEAQ. Trimming at V came to 5 bases and at J to 6 bases, leaving 0 bases not matched to a gene. The CDR3 consists of 12 residues. CDR3 amino acids: CASSREAGELFF. The CDR3 DNA reads TGTGCCAGCAGCCGGGAGGCCGGGGAGCTGTTTTTT.

A few counts support this clonotype. The CDR3 loop is CASSGQGAGQPQHF. CDR3 DNA: TGTGCCAGTAGCGGACAGGGGGCTGGCCAGCCCCAGCATTTT. The rearrangement joins TRBV19 to TRBJ1-5; TRBD1 matches at 11 bases. J gave up 7 bases and V 6 bases, and 5 bases lay outside the gene matches. The CDR3 consists of 14 residues. Germline loops: CDR1 LNHDA, CDR2 SQIVND (reference sequence).

This chain connects TRBV18 to TRBJ2-6; D gene ambiguous. Trimming stripped 2 bases from V and 2 bases from J, with 22 bases between. The germline V gene has CDR1 KGHSH and CDR2 LQKENI. CDR3 length: 20 amino acids. The CDR3, as DNA: TGTGCCAGCTCACCAAATAACCACAGTCCTCCCTGGGCTGGGGCCAACGTCCTGACTTTC. Amino acids: CASSPNNHSPPWAGANVLTF.

This clonotype has ten or more counts. The chain uses TRBV11-2 and TRBJ1-1, with D maybe TRBD1 (5 bases). Germline V gene sequence: CDR1 SGHAT, CDR2 FQNNGV. Trimming removed 1 base from V and 0 bases from J, with 21 bases in between. This CDR3 has 19 residues. The DNA for the CDR3 is TGTGCCAGCAGCTTAGGGAGGGACGTTGGACGTCCCATGAACACTGAAGCTTTCTTT. Residues: CASSLGRDVGRPMNTEAFF.

This clonotype was seen many times. The V and J genes are TRBV4-1 and TRBJ1-5; D gene uncertain. The germline V gene has CDR1 MGHRA and CDR2 YSYEKL. Deletions cut 5 bases from V and 2 bases from J, with 16 bases between. The CDR3 is 16 residues long. The CDR3 protein is CASSFIRLVGNQPQHF. The CDR3 nucleotides are TGCGCCAGCAGCTTCATCAGGCTTGTGGGCAATCAGCCCCAGCATTTT.

This clonotype was recorded at least ten times. The chain combines TRBV19 with TRBJ2-1; TRBD2 matches 9 bases. Germline CDR1 is LNHDA and CDR2 is SQIVND (reference sequence). This CDR3 has 15 amino acids. J gave up 4 bases and V 5 bases, and 6 bases lay outside the gene matches. Written as DNA, the CDR3 is TGTGCCAGTAGTGGCAGCGGGAGGACGTACAATGAGCAGTTCTTC. Its translation is CASSGSGRTYNEQFF. Complete variable domain (other parts from reference TRBV19 and TRBJ2-1): DGGITQSPKYLFRKEGQNVTLSCEQNLNHDAMYWYRQDPGQGLRLIYYSQIVNDFQKGDIAEGYSVSREKKESFPLTVTSAQKNPTAFYLCASSGSGRTYNEQFFGPGTRLTVL.

This clonotype was detected ten times or more. The V gene is TRBV28, the J gene TRBJ1-2; D remains unclear. The CDR3 runs 14 residues. The germline V gene has CDR1 MDHEN and CDR2 SYDVKM. Trimming removed 8 bases from V and 0 bases from J, with 13 bases in between. The DNA of the CDR3 is TGTGCCAGCGGACGGAATGGTCCTAACTATGGCTACACCTTC. Its protein product is CASGRNGPNYGYTF.